These 13 T cell receptor beta chains came from one sample sequenced in a study of T-cell reconstitution after alpha-beta-depleted transplantation in children. TCRbeta library preparation incorporated unique molecular identifiers. From the PCR reads, TCRdb called clonotypes with MiXCR, one entry per CDR3 protein. The data contain 300,000 to 350,000 distinct CDR3 sequences, 15% to 20% of them singletons. The sequencing here drew on PBMCs, mostly from graft donor cells, taken 360 days after TCRalphabeta/CD19-depleted stem cell transplant. The receptors shown here come from a male patient aged 2-10 years who had a stem cell transplant for acute lymphoblastic leukemia, so the T cells may come from the graft donor.

In this sample, this clonotype turned up many times. Here the CDR3 reads CASRTGGTNEQFF. The CDR3 DNA follows: TGTGCCAGCAGGACAGGGGGCACCAATGAGCAGTTCTTC. The gene calls are TRBV5-8 and TRBJ2-1; 10 bases align to TRBD1. The CDR3 is 13 amino acids. The V gene end was trimmed by 5 bases and the J gene end by 6 bases; junction bases not matched to a gene: 2. CDR1 is SGHTS and CDR2 is YDEGEE in the germline V gene.

This sequence joins TRBV20-1 and TRBJ2-7; D might be TRBD2 (7 bases). V lost 3 bases and J 1 base, leaving 19 bases between the germline ends. This CDR3 comprises 16 residues. Germline V gene data show CDR1 as DFQATT and CDR2 as SNEGSKA (reference sequence). CDR3: CSASTGGGGLSYEQYF. The DNA for the CDR3 is TGCAGTGCTAGCACCGGCGGGGGCGGATTGTCCTACGAGCAGTACTTC.

The DNA of the CDR3 is TGCGCCAGCAGGGGGTCAACTAATGAAAAACTGTTTTTT. Its protein is CASRGSTNEKLFF. The chain joins TRBV5-1 to TRBJ1-4, with D unclear. Germline V gives CDR1 SGHRS, CDR2 YFSETQ. The CDR3 totals 13 residues. The ends were cut back, 5 bases at V and 0 bases at J, with 5 bases in the middle.

A few counts support this clonotype. CDR3 residues: CASSLRSQPLSYNEQFF. CDR3 DNA sequence: TGTGCCAGCAGCTTGAGAAGCCAACCACTCTCCTACAATGAGCAGTTCTTC. The chain uses TRBV5-5 and TRBJ2-1, with unresolved D. Deletions cut 1 base from V and 0 bases from J, with 14 bases between. The CDR3 totals 17 residues. Germline lookup yields CDR1 SGHKS and CDR2 YYEKEE (reference sequence).

This clonotype was seen a handful of times. This rearrangement joins TRBV5-6 to TRBJ1-1; possible D gene TRBD1, 5 bases. This CDR3 is built from 16 residues. Germline V gene data show CDR1 as SGHDT and CDR2 as YYEEEE. Trimming cost V 0 bases and J 3 bases, with 15 bases left between them. The CDR3 loop is CASSLDRFLGDTEAFF. The CDR3 DNA follows: TGTGCCAGCAGCTTGGATAGGTTCCTAGGGGACACTGAAGCTTTCTTT.

Worth noting for this clonotype: At one end the junction does not follow the germline gene, possibly because of a read error. The rearrangement joins TRBV15 to TRBJ2-1; D might be TRBD2 (6 bases). The length of the CDR3 is 16 residues. Germline-derived CDR1 and CDR2 are LNHNV and YYDKDF (reference sequence). Here the CDR3 reads CATSRDLGGSYNERFF. CDR3 DNA: TGTGCCACCAGCAGAGATTTGGGGGGTTCCTACAATGAGCGGTTCTTC. The full variable domain, completed using reference TRBV15 and TRBJ2-1, is DAMVIQNPRYQVTQFGKPVTLSCSQTLNHNVMYWYQQKSSQAPKLLFHYYDKDFNNEADTPDNFQSRRPNTSFCFLDIRSPGLGDTAMYLCATSRDLGGSYNERFFGPGTRLTVL.

In this sample, this clonotype turned up a few times. The chain recombines TRBV7-9 with TRBJ2-2; D may be TRBD1 (5 bases). CDR3 length: 16 amino acids. V shed 6 bases and J shed 6 bases, with 20 bases lying between them. Germline V gene lookup returns CDR1 SEHNR and CDR2 FQNEAQ (reference sequence). DNA for the CDR3: TGTGCCAGCAGTCCGGGCTCAGGGAAGGGTGCCGGGGAGCTGTTTTTT. Translation: CASSPGSGKGAGELFF.

This clonotype was seen at least ten times. The CDR3 protein is CASSLLAGLNNEQFF. DNA of the CDR3: TGCGCCAGCAGCTTACTAGCGGGACTCAACAATGAGCAGTTCTTC. This chain connects TRBV5-1 to TRBJ2-1, with 10 positions matching TRBD2. The CDR3 spans 15 residues. The V gene's germline CDR1 is SGHRS and CDR2 YFSETQ. Trimming removed 2 bases from V and 5 bases from J; junction bases left unmatched: 4.

This chain connects TRBV28 to TRBJ2-3, with 11 nucleotides matching TRBD2. V was clipped by 5 bases and J by 2 bases; unmatched bases: 9. The CDR3 length is 17 residues. Germline V gives CDR1 MDHEN, CDR2 SYDVKM. CDR3 region: CASSPGGLAAPTDTQYF. The CDR3 bases are TGTGCCAGCAGTCCCGGGGGACTAGCGGCCCCCACAGATACGCAGTATTTT.

This clonotype showed up just a few times. The gene calls are TRBV20-1 and TRBJ2-1; 13 bases line up with TRBD2. Germline trimming cut 0 bases from V and 6 bases from J; bases unmatched to any gene: 2. CDR3 length: 15 residues. Germline V lookup: CDR1 DFQATT, CDR2 SNEGSKA (reference sequence). The CDR3 DNA reads as TGCAGTGCTAGAGATTGGACTAGCGGGAGCAATGAGCAGTTCTTC. Amino acids: CSARDWTSGSNEQFF.

The chain has TRBV28 and TRBJ2-1; D possibly corresponds to TRBD2 (5 bases). V was shortened by 2 bases and J by 10 bases, with 15 bases between the two germline ends. Germline V lookup: CDR1 MDHEN, CDR2 SYDVKM. This CDR3 is built from 14 residues. CDR3 sequence (DNA): TGTGCCAGCAGTTTAGGCGGACTTAAGAAAGAGCAGTTCTTC. Translated: CASSLGGLKKEQFF.

This clonotype occurred a few times. The chain couples TRBV30 to TRBJ2-1, with no clear D. V gave up 0 bases and J gave up 0 bases, with 9 bases separating them. The length of the CDR3 is 15 residues. Per germline, CDR1 GTSNPN and CDR2 SVGIG (reference sequence). In DNA form, the CDR3 reads TGTGCCTGGAGTGTAAAACTTAGCTCCTACAATGAGCAGTTCTTC. It is translated as CAWSVKLSSYNEQFF.

This clonotype occurred many times. This chain joins TRBV29-1 and TRBJ2-3; TRBD2 agrees at 12 bases. CDR3 length equals 20 residues. J lost 5 bases, V lost 3 bases, and 21 bases had no gene match. Per germline, CDR1 SQVTM and CDR2 ANQGSEA. CDR3 coding DNA: TGCAGCGTTGATTTTCCAAGTTACGACCGACTAGCGGGAGTGGGAGATACGCAGTATTTT. This codes for CSVDFPSYDRLAGVGDTQYF.